This is a list of T cell receptor beta chains from one sample in a study of blood T cell repertoires in COVID-19. TCRdb's copy holds only in-frame clones and misses some; the assay was immunoSEQ multiplex PCR. The table lists about 42,000 clones, more than 75% of them singletons. Sequenced input: peripheral blood. The receptors originated from a man older than 75 with acute or convalescent COVID-19. Each CDR3 is given with its conserved first and last residue. The order of the fields is V gene, J gene, CDR3 protein.

v_call: TRBV7-2
j_call: TRBJ2-5
cdr3_aa: CASSSRGSDQETQYF

v_call: TRBV11-3
j_call: TRBJ2-3
cdr3_aa: CASASGRRDTQYF

v_call: TRBV4-2
j_call: TRBJ1-4
cdr3_aa: CASSPSSAGTNEKLFF

v_call: TRBV14
j_call: TRBJ2-2
cdr3_aa: CASSQDYATGELFF

v_call: TRBV5-4
j_call: TRBJ2-3
cdr3_aa: CASSVTRHGRTDTQYF

v_call: TRBV19
j_call: TRBJ1-5
cdr3_aa: CASTPAGWQPQHF

v_call: TRBV28
j_call: TRBJ2-5
cdr3_aa: CASSWGGRGAETQYF

v_call: TRBV7-6
j_call: TRBJ2-5
cdr3_aa: CASSLETSGRTETQYF

v_call: TRBV29-1
j_call: TRBJ2-7
cdr3_aa: CSAEGTGDEQYF

v_call: TRBV24-1
j_call: TRBJ1-1
cdr3_aa: CATPSDRIPEAFF

v_call: TRBV28
j_call: TRBJ1-2
cdr3_aa: CASSLGDRVDGYTF

v_call: TRBV13
j_call: TRBJ2-5
cdr3_aa: CASSPQGSGGEVTQYF

v_call: TRBV4-1
j_call: TRBJ2-5
cdr3_aa: CASSLSIAEETQYF

v_call: TRBV5-1
j_call: TRBJ2-1
cdr3_aa: CASSLAGRVNEQFF

v_call: TRBV2
j_call: TRBJ2-7
cdr3_aa: CASSDLASYYEQYF

v_call: TRBV6-1
j_call: TRBJ2-1
cdr3_aa: CASSVGLPGSSYNEQFF

v_call: TRBV5-1
j_call: TRBJ2-7
cdr3_aa: CASSLERQAVNEQYF

v_call: TRBV9
j_call: TRBJ2-6
cdr3_aa: CASSVGTGLSHHRAGANVLTF

v_call: TRBV5-1
j_call: TRBJ1-4
cdr3_aa: CASSRGQGRLANEKLFF

v_call: TRBV9
j_call: TRBJ2-1
cdr3_aa: CASSSAGTDYNEQFF

v_call: TRBV7-8
j_call: TRBJ2-3
cdr3_aa: CASSLVGSPPTDTQYF

v_call: TRBV9
j_call: TRBJ2-5
cdr3_aa: CASSVSAGAVETQYF

v_call: TRBV3-1/TRBV3-2
j_call: TRBJ2-5
cdr3_aa: CASSRGTSGRSETQYF

v_call: TRBV7-8
j_call: TRBJ2-7
cdr3_aa: CASSLGFSGTSSF

v_call: TRBV7-7
j_call: TRBJ1-6
cdr3_aa: CASSLAPGGNSPLHF

v_call: TRBV6-5
j_call: TRBJ2-7
cdr3_aa: CASRRDFTYEQYF

v_call: TRBV6-5
j_call: TRBJ1-2
cdr3_aa: CASSPTGGSYGYTF

v_call: TRBV6-5
j_call: TRBJ1-6
cdr3_aa: CASSYGTGYNSPLHF

v_call: TRBV18
j_call: TRBJ1-2
cdr3_aa: CASSPVGTDNYGYTF

v_call: TRBV5-1
j_call: TRBJ1-1
cdr3_aa: CASSAMTGNTEAFF

v_call: TRBV7-2
j_call: TRBJ1-1
cdr3_aa: CASSFPPGLPNTEAFF

v_call: TRBV6-5
j_call: TRBJ2-7
cdr3_aa: CASSYRGRTYEQYF

v_call: TRBV7-3
j_call: TRBJ1-4
cdr3_aa: CASSRTGVGEKLFF

v_call: TRBV6-1
j_call: TRBJ2-7
cdr3_aa: CASSEASNSYEQYF

v_call: TRBV27
j_call: TRBJ2-7
cdr3_aa: CASSLSNPGGDYEQYF

v_call: TRBV6-1
j_call: TRBJ1-2
cdr3_aa: CASSERDSYGYTF

v_call: TRBV3-1/TRBV3-2
j_call: TRBJ2-2
cdr3_aa: CASSLGGARTGELFF

v_call: TRBV21-1
j_call: TRBJ2-2
cdr3_aa: CASSPSGRAEGGELFF

v_call: TRBV7-2
j_call: TRBJ2-3
cdr3_aa: CASSLSSPDTQYF

v_call: TRBV5-1
j_call: TRBJ1-6
cdr3_aa: CASSTHRDRGPSNNSPLHF

v_call: TRBV7-8
j_call: TRBJ2-3
cdr3_aa: CASSSMGTYTQYF

v_call: TRBV29-1
j_call: TRBJ1-6
cdr3_aa: CSVKAGAGNSPLHF

v_call: TRBV6-2/TRBV6-3
j_call: TRBJ2-5
cdr3_aa: CASSYSGLAGGVETQYF

v_call: TRBV19
j_call: TRBJ1-5
cdr3_aa: CASREGTANQPQHF

v_call: TRBV28
j_call: TRBJ2-2
cdr3_aa: CASSPDRLGTGELFF